One sample yielded the 14 T cell receptor beta chains listed below, sequenced in a study of T cells in Graves' hyperthyroidism and ophthalmopathy (dated by TCRdb to about 2019). The library was generated by multiplex PCR. The instrument given in TCRdb is Illumina HiSeq 2000. The TCR beta CDR3 regions were amplified from the RNA transcripts. The first round of RT-PCR for the TCR CDR3 was performed with the HTBI primer set and the Qiagen OneStep RT-PCR kit. TCRdb's own reprocessing of the public reads used fastp at Q25 and MiXCR and kept productive beta chains. Each CDR3 protein gets just one entry, which takes the most common genes and DNA from the rows behind it. The sample table holds 300,000 to 400,000 distinct CDR3 sequences, of which about 18% were seen once. About 53% of the sample is held by the ten biggest clonotypes. Sequencing input: blood. Every receptor here comes from a woman in her forties or fifties with Graves' hyperthyroidism.

The chain links TRBV28 to TRBJ2-7; D uncertain. The CDR3 runs to 12 residues. V was cut by 8 bases and J by 0 bases, with 8 bases left in between. Germline loops: CDR1 MDHEN, CDR2 SYDVKM. The CDR3 loop is CASQEYSYEQYF. The CDR3 nucleotides are TGTGCCAGCCAGGAATACTCCTACGAGCAGTACTTC. Looking up the rest from reference TRBV28 and TRBJ2-7 gives the full variable domain: DVKVTQSSRYLVKRTGEKVFLECVQDMDHENMFWYRQDPGLGLRLIYFSYDVKMKEKGDIPEGYSVSREKKERFSLILESASTNQTSMYLCASQEYSYEQYFGPGTRLTVT.

This clonotype was observed at least ten times. The chain carries TRBV7-9 and TRBJ2-1; D ambiguous. Trimming left V 4 bases short and J 8 bases short, with 15 bases between. Germline CDR1 reads SEHNR; CDR2 reads FQNEAQ (reference sequence). This CDR3 has 14 amino acids. CDR3 sequence (DNA): TGTGCCAGCAGCTCCGCGTTTGAGGCTGATGAGCAGTTCTTC. This sequence encodes CASSSAFEADEQFF.

This clonotype appeared many times. This chain connects TRBV7-8 to TRBJ1-5; D perhaps matches TRBD1 (5 bases). Germline V gene sequence: CDR1 SGHVS, CDR2 FQNEAQ. V dropped 5 bases and J dropped 2 bases, with 13 bases sitting between them. The CDR3 totals 15 residues. CDR3 residues: CASSGYMGGNQPQHF. CDR3 nucleotides: TGTGCCAGCAGCGGCTACATGGGGGGCAATCAGCCCCAGCATTTT. The full variable domain, in which reference TRBV7-8 and TRBJ1-5 provide the parts outside the CDR3, is GAGVSQSPRYKVAKRGQDVALRCDPISGHVSLFWYQQALGQGPEFLTYFQNEAQLDKSGLPSDRFFAERPEGSVSTLKIQRTQQEDSAVYLCASSGYMGGNQPQHFGDGTRLSIL.

Only a few counts were recorded for this clonotype. Possible read error: a much larger clone is one base away. The chain employs TRBV3-1 and TRBJ2-3; TRBD1 is a possible D gene (6 bases). CDR1 LGHDT and CDR2 YNNKEL come from the germline V gene (reference sequence). This CDR3 region has 13 residues. The CDR3 DNA reads as TGTGCCGGCAGCCGTAACAGGGATGGGACGCAGTATTTT. This codes for CAGSRNRDGTQYF.

The chain couples TRBV2 to TRBJ2-5, with D perhaps matching TRBD1 (6 bases). V was pared by 5 bases and J by 5 bases, with 15 bases between. The CDR3 contains 14 residues. Germline CDR1 reads SNHLY; CDR2 reads FYNNEI. The CDR3 coding sequence is TGTGCCAGCAGTCAAGACCAGGGGATCGAGACCCAGTACTTC. The encoded protein is CASSQDQGIETQYF.

The sample holds a few counts of this clonotype. This chain connects TRBV4-1 to TRBJ2-7; possibly TRBD2 for D (6 bases). The CDR3 extends over 15 amino acids. The V end was cut by 0 bases, the J end by 3 bases, with 12 bases between. Germline CDR1 reads MGHRA; CDR2 reads YSYEKL. CDR3 sequence reads: CASSQDGASDYEQYF. CDR3 sequence (DNA): TGCGCCAGCAGCCAAGATGGGGCTAGCGACTACGAGCAGTACTTC.

Many counts were recorded for this clonotype. The genes are TRBV3-1 and TRBJ2-7, with D unclear. CDR1 is LGHDT and CDR2 is YNNKEL in the germline V gene (reference sequence). The CDR3 consists of 10 residues. Trimming pared 10 bases from V and 3 bases from J, leaving 7 bases between. This CDR3 is CATPSYEQYV. Written as DNA, the CDR3 is TGTGCCACTCCCAGCTACGAGCAGTACGTC.

CDR3 sequence: CASSSHGTGPVTGELFF. The CDR3 DNA follows: TGTGCCAGCAGCTCCCACGGGACAGGGCCCGTCACCGGGGAGCTGTTTTTT. The chain combines TRBV7-3 with TRBJ2-2; 9 positions agree with TRBD1. From germline, CDR1 is SGHTA and CDR2 FQGTGA. V dropped 4 bases and J dropped 4; count of bases not matched to a gene: 10. CDR3 size: 17 residues.

This clonotype was found many times. The chain has TRBV7-6 and TRBJ1-1; no reliable D call. Trimming stripped 5 bases from V and 2 bases from J, with 12 bases between. The CDR3 length is 14 residues. Germline CDR1 is SGHVS and CDR2 is FNYEAQ. This chain's CDR3 is CASSPSGPNTEAFF. In DNA form, the CDR3 reads TGTGCCAGCAGCCCCTCCGGACCAAACACTGAAGCTTTCTTT.

This clonotype was picked up a small number of times. The chain couples TRBV3-1 to TRBJ1-6; 8 positions match TRBD1. Germline CDR1 is LGHDT and CDR2 is YNNKEL (reference sequence). Trimming at V came to 3 bases and at J to 6 bases, leaving 10 bases not matched to a gene. There are 17 residues in the CDR3. Here the CDR3 DNA reads TGTGCCAGCAGCCACAGGGCCAGGGGGCTCCTTAATTCACCCCTCCACTTT. Encoded protein: CASSHRARGLLNSPLHF.

In its sample, this clonotype was seen a few times. The chain recombines TRBV6-1 with TRBJ1-1, with TRBD1 as a possible D gene (5 bases). Per germline, CDR1 MNHNS and CDR2 SASEGT. Trimming shortened V by 4 bases and J by 3 bases, and 9 bases separated the two germline ends. The CDR3 spans 13 residues. The CDR3 is CASSGAGDTEAFF. CDR3 DNA sequence: TGTGCCAGCAGTGGGGCGGGGGACACTGAAGCTTTCTTT.

The chain has TRBV29-1 and TRBJ1-2; a possible D gene is TRBD1 (6 bases). CDR3 length: 13 residues. Trimming took 7 bases from V and 4 from J, leaving 16 bases between them. Germline V gives CDR1 SQVTM, CDR2 ANQGSEA. For the CDR3, the DNA is TGCAGCGCCTTACAGGGCGGCGGCTATGGCTACACCTTC. This gives the protein CSALQGGGYGYTF. Complete variable domain (other parts from reference TRBV29-1 and TRBJ1-2): SAVISQKPSRDICQRGTSLTIQCQVDSQVTMMFWYRQQPGQSLTLIATANQGSEATYESGFVIDKFPISRPNLTFSTLTVSNMSPEDSSIYLCSALQGGGYGYTFGSGTRLTVV.

This clonotype has at least ten counts. This chain links TRBV28 with TRBJ1-5; TRBD1 might be the D (5 bases). V was pared by 3 bases and J by 0 bases, with 6 bases between. Germline CDR1 MDHEN, CDR2 SYDVKM. The CDR3 contains 14 residues. DNA of the CDR3: TGTGCCAGCAGTTTCGGGGGTAGCAATCAGCCCCAGCATTTT. Translated: CASSFGGSNQPQHF.

This clonotype was found many times. The chain couples TRBV30 to TRBJ2-3; 14 nucleotides line up with TRBD2. This CDR3 has 16 amino acids. Germline loops: CDR1 GTSNPN, CDR2 SVGIG (reference sequence). J was trimmed by 1 base and V by 4 bases; bases with no gene match: 4. The CDR3 reads CAWTGTSGGGTDTQYF. The DNA for the CDR3 is TGTGCCTGGACCGGGACTAGCGGGGGAGGCACAGATACGCAGTATTTT.